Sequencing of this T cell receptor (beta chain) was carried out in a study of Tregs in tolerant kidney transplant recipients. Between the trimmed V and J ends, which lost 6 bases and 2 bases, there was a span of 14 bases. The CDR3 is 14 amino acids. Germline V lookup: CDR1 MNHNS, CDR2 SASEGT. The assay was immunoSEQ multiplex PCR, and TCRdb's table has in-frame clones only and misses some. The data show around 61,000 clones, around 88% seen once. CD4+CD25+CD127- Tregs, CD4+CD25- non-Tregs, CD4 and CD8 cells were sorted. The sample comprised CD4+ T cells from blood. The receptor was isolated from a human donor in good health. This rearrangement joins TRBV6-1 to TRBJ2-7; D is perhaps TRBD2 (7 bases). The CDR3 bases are TGTGCCAGCAGGGATGGGGGGGGCACCTACGAGCAGTACTTC. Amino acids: CASRDGGGTYEQYF.